This T cell receptor beta chain was sequenced for a study of chemoradiotherapy in HPV16-positive cancers. Study in general: Functional T-cell assays on a couple of HPV16-positive patients' cells defined candidate HPV-specific clones and common TCR motifs.

The assay was immunoSEQ multiplex PCR, and TCRdb's table has in-frame clones only and misses some. The repertoire holds around 30,000 clones, with about 90% as singletons. Broader study findings: In HPV16-positive patients, HPV-responsive T-cell expansion tracked better recurrence-free survival. During treatment, candidate HPV-specific clones and E7-related motifs expanded in tumor.

On this clone itself: Antigen specificity is unknown.

V dropped 5 bases and J dropped 1 base, with 11 bases sitting between them. Germline CDR1 reads LNHNV; CDR2 reads YYDKDF (reference sequence). This CDR3 is 15 amino acids long. The chain recombines TRBV15 with TRBJ2-2; D could derive from TRBD1 or TRBD2 (5 bases each). The material was blood, obtained from a patient who underwent chemoradiotherapy. The sequence was obtained from a human donor with HPV-associated anogenital cancer. The CDR3 loop reads CATSYGTENTGELFF. In DNA form, the CDR3 reads TGTGCCACCAGCTATGGGACGGAGAACACCGGGGAGCTGTTTTTT.